This TCR beta chain was sequenced for a study of blood T cell repertoires in COVID-19 (dated by TCRdb to the early 2020s). As for the study more broadly: Samples covering the acute and convalescent phases of COVID-19 were provided by collaborators in the United States, Italy and Spain. HLA class I and class II types, where available, came from metadata supplied by the sample provider rather than from assay-based typing. The prospective study material was composed of cDNA or gDNA derived from T cells, B-cell-depleted T cells, or PBMCs. Samples were obtained from the ongoing ImmuneRACE study (first 160 participants) and from 1,000 to 1,500 subjects provided by 6 global collaborators. The sample metadata nearly always contained a de-identified subject ID, COVID-19 status, age in years and sex. Deeply sampled blood TCRbeta repertoires from subjects exposed to, actively infected with, or recovered from COVID-19 were included in the dataset. The repertoires were released in a freely available public database meant as a resource for research on the immune response to SARS-CoV-2.

Regarding this clone: The antigen this receptor binds is unknown. One base away there is no much larger clone; base qualities are not given.

TCRbeta CDR3 regions were amplified from genomic DNA by means of the immunoSEQ Assay, a bias-controlled multiplex PCR. In the authors' own workflow: The number of nucleated cells in each sample was estimated by amplification of reference gene primers within the assay. To quantify the absolute abundance of each unique TCRbeta CDR3 rearrangement, sequence reads were collapsed and filtered. For each sample, productive Simpson clonality was calculated by taking the square root of Simpson's diversity index across productive rearrangements. What TCRdb holds here is the immuneACCESS table cut down to in-frame rearrangements. Part of the clones is not present; checked against another copy, under half of the missing clones reflect an unresolved V gene, and the others are unexplained. Clone size and the V and J calls come from that table; the DNA yielded D and trimming. Across this sample there are around 300,000 clones, with 86% seen only once. The top ten clonotypes cover roughly 13% of the sample.

Overall results and qualifications from the work: Clinical and demographic metadata were provided uncurated, with the amount varying by source and participant.

One collaborating source in Seattle enrolled patients while the patients were actively infected and followed the patients over time throughout the course of disease. Each collaborating institution followed its own protocols to collect whole blood in K2EDTA tubes. For TCRbeta analysis, collaborator samples were shipped as frozen whole blood, as isolated PBMCs, or as DNA extracted from either sample type. This TCR derives from a woman between 70 and 85 years old with COVID-19, enrolled during active disease. The sample consisted of peripheral blood.

In nucleotide form, the sequence is TGTGCCAGCAGGCCCCAGTGGGCGGGTGAGCAGTTCTTC. It codes for CASRPQWAGEQFF. The rearranged chain carries TRBV28 and TRBJ2-1; the D gene is perhaps TRBD2, from 5 matching bases. There are 13 amino acids in the CDR3, from cysteine to phenylalanine inclusive. Only the CDR3 part of the read is kept: 39 bases, read in frame from the first base. The germline V gene sets CDR1 to MDHEN and CDR2 to SYDVKM. Between the V and J ends, shortened by 6 bases and 9 bases respectively, the junction contains 15 bases.